Below are 21 T cell receptor beta chains sequenced from a single sample in a study of T cells after yellow fever vaccination. TCRdb fed the 5' RACE reads into MiXCR, producing one record per CDR3 protein. The table includes 100,000 to 150,000 distinct CDR3 sequences, approximately 14% detected once. The sequencing here drew on CD8+ T cells sorted from PBMCs, taken 5 days after the yellow fever booster vaccination. These receptors originate from a man between 18 and 29 years old who received the YFV17D yellow fever vaccine.

In its sample, this clonotype was seen a few times. In DNA form, the CDR3 reads TGTGCCAGCAGAGGGAAGACAGGGGAGTATGGCTACACCTTC. Residues: CASRGKTGEYGYTF. This chain joins TRBV9 and TRBJ1-2; the match to TRBD1 covers 8 bases. CDR1 is SGDLS, CDR2 YYNGEE, per germline. After removal of 5 bases from V and 5 bases from J, the junction contained 8 bases not matched to a gene. This CDR3 has 14 amino acids.

This clonotype was counted only a few times. The rearrangement links TRBV24-1 to TRBJ2-7, with D perhaps assigned TRBD1 or TRBD2 (5 bases each). Germline V gene data show CDR1 as KGHDR and CDR2 as SFDVKD. The V end was cut by 1 base, the J end by 9 bases, with 27 bases between. The CDR3 loop spans 18 amino acids. In nucleotides, the CDR3 is TGTGCCACCAGTGATTTTCTGACGCGTCGGGACCAGTGTAATAGGCAGTACGTC. Protein sequence: CATSDFLTRRDQCNRQYV.

The table lists this clonotype with a few counts. The V call is TRBV12-3 or TRBV12-4, the J call TRBJ1-1; TRBD1 is a possible D gene (5 bases). The length of the CDR3 is 13 residues. The V gene lost 7 bases and the J gene lost 2 bases, with 11 bases spanning the gap. The CDR3: CASTAGLNTEAFF. The CDR3, as DNA: TGTGCCAGCACCGCGGGGCTAAACACTGAAGCTTTCTTT.

This clonotype was seen more than once but under ten times. The V and J genes are TRBV5-1 and TRBJ2-7, with unresolved D. The CDR3 spans 13 residues. CDR1 and CDR2 from the germline V gene are SGHRS and YFSETQ. The ends were cut back, 1 base at V and 3 bases at J, with 8 bases in the middle. CDR3 sequence: CASSLRQFYEQYF. The CDR3 region has the DNA TGCGCCAGCAGCTTGCGGCAGTTCTACGAGCAGTACTTC.

This sequence joins TRBV5-6 and TRBJ1-5; D may be TRBD1 (5 bases). V was clipped by 3 bases and J by 4 bases, with 11 bases between them. The CDR3 totals 14 residues. Germline V lookup: CDR1 SGHDT, CDR2 YYEEEE. CDR3 nucleotides: TGTGCCAGCAGCTACCGCCGGGGGAATCAGCCCCAGCATTTT. This sequence encodes CASSYRRGNQPQHF. Together with reference TRBV5-6 and TRBJ1-5, the CDR3 gives the full variable domain: DAGVTQSPTHLIKTRGQQVTLRCSPKSGHDTVSWYQQALGQGPQFIFQYYEEEERQRGNFPDRFSGHQFPNYSSELNVNALLLGDSALYLCASSYRRGNQPQHFGDGTRLSIL.

This clonotype was counted a few times. The gene calls are TRBV9 and TRBJ2-7; D is perhaps TRBD2 (5 bases). CDR3 size: 14 residues. CDR1 is SGDLS, CDR2 YYNGEE, per germline. V gave up 0 bases and J gave up 6 bases, with 13 bases separating them. In DNA, the CDR3 is TGTGCCAGCAGCGTAGAGCGAGGAGGATCCGAGCAGTACTTC. Amino acids: CASSVERGGSEQYF.

V and J are TRBV12-3 or TRBV12-4 and TRBJ2-1, with TRBD2 matching 12 bases. CDR3 length: 14 amino acids. Trimming cost V 5 bases and J 10 bases; bases outside gene matches: 6. Here the CDR3 reads CASSATSGGREQFF. The CDR3 nucleotides read TGTGCCAGCAGTGCGACTAGCGGGGGACGCGAGCAGTTCTTC.

Comment on this clonotype: The junction does not match germline at one end; this may be a read error. This sequence joins TRBV2 and TRBJ2-1; D remains unclear. The CDR3 spans 15 residues. The germline V gene has CDR1 SNHLY and CDR2 FYNNEI. The DNA for the CDR3 is TGTGCCAGCAGTGGGCTGGCAGACTCCAACAATGAGCAGTTCTTC. Translated: CASSGLADSNNEQFF.

There are a few counts of this clonotype. This chain connects TRBV12-3 or TRBV12-4 to TRBJ1-5; tentatively, D is TRBD1 (6 bases). V lost 5 bases, J lost 3 bases, and 14 bases lay in between. The CDR3 extends over 15 amino acids. The CDR3 reads CASSGDDRYNQPQHF. As DNA, the CDR3 is TGTGCCAGCAGTGGAGACGACAGGTACAATCAGCCCCAGCATTTT.

This clonotype was seen more than once but under ten times. This chain uses TRBV29-1 with TRBJ1-1; D is uncertain. CDR3 size: 11 residues. Trimming cost V 4 bases and J 0 bases, with 3 bases left between them. Germline V CDR1 and CDR2: SQVTM, ANQGSEA. Written as DNA, the CDR3 is TGCAGCGTTGTCATGAACACTGAAGCTTTCTTT. Translating it yields CSVVMNTEAFF.

The chain employs TRBV7-9 and TRBJ2-5; possible D gene TRBD2, 5 bases. The germline CDR1 and CDR2 sequences are SEHNR and FQNEAQ (reference sequence). The CDR3 sequence is 13 residues long. V was clipped by 5 bases and J by 4 bases, with 11 bases between them. The CDR3 DNA reads as TGTGCCAGCAGCCTGGACTCTGCAGAGACCCAGTACTTC. This translates into CASSLDSAETQYF.

The rearrangement links TRBV12-5 to TRBJ2-1; 14 bases map to TRBD2. Germline assignment: CDR1 LGHNT and CDR2 FRNRAP. The CDR3 spans 15 residues. J lost 8 bases, V lost 6 bases, and 6 bases had no gene match. CDR3 sequence reads: CASGAGLAGVDEQFF. CDR3 in DNA: TGTGCTAGTGGCGCGGGACTAGCGGGGGTCGATGAGCAGTTCTTC.

Only a few counts were recorded for this clonotype. The V gene is TRBV6-2 or TRBV6-3, the J gene TRBJ2-7; a weak D match, TRBD2 (5 bases). Deletions cut 6 bases from V and 7 bases from J, with 13 bases between. The CDR3 loop spans 12 amino acids. CDR1 is MNHEY and CDR2 is SVGEGT in the germline V gene. In nucleotides, the CDR3 is TGTGCCAGCAGCAGACTACTTTGGGAGCAGTACGTC. Its translation is CASSRLLWEQYV.

This clonotype was counted only a few times. V gene TRBV20-1 combines with J gene TRBJ2-3; TRBD2 agrees at 8 bases. The germline V gene has CDR1 DFQATT and CDR2 SNEGSKA (reference sequence). CDR3 size: 15 residues. V lost 3 bases and J lost 2; bases outside the gene matches: 7. The CDR3 loop is CSASALAVITDTQYF. The CDR3 coding sequence is TGCAGTGCTAGTGCACTAGCGGTGATCACAGATACGCAGTATTTT.

The gene calls are TRBV4-1 and TRBJ2-3, with D perhaps being TRBD1 or TRBD2 (5 bases each). The germline V gene encodes CDR1 MGHRA and CDR2 YSYEKL. The CDR3 is 15 residues long. V was pared by 0 bases and J by 2 bases, with 9 bases between. The CDR3 sequence is CASSQEGPFTDTQYF. In DNA form, the CDR3 reads TGCGCCAGCAGCCAAGAGGGACCATTCACAGATACGCAGTATTTT.

V usage is TRBV4-3 and J usage is TRBJ1-2; the D is unclear. This CDR3 is built from 15 residues. Germline V gene lookup returns CDR1 LGHNA and CDR2 YSLEER. Trimming cost V 0 bases and J 4 bases, with 12 bases left between them. The CDR3 region is CASSQDLGQSYGYTF. In DNA, the CDR3 is TGCGCCAGCAGCCAAGATCTAGGGCAGTCCTATGGCTACACCTTC.

The table lists this clonotype with a few counts. The V and J genes are TRBV11-1 and TRBJ2-7, with no clear D. The germline CDR1 and CDR2 sequences are SGHAT and FQDESV (reference sequence). The V gene lost 0 bases and the J gene lost 2 bases, with 8 bases spanning the gap. The CDR3 covers 14 residues. The CDR3, as DNA: TGTGCCAGCAGCTTAGCGACGGGCCCCTACGAGCAGTACGTC. Translating it yields CASSLATGPYEQYV.

The J gene is TRBJ2-7, the V gene TRBV28; D remains unclear. The CDR3 contains 13 residues. Trimming removed 4 bases from V and 3 bases from J, with 10 bases in between. From germline, CDR1 is MDHEN and CDR2 SYDVKM. The CDR3 sequence: CASSSARIYEQYV. The CDR3 region has the DNA TGTGCCAGCAGTTCGGCCCGGATCTACGAGCAGTACGTC.

This clonotype showed up just a few times. This chain connects TRBV14 to TRBJ2-1; D is unclear. Germline V gene lookup returns CDR1 SGHDN and CDR2 FVKESK. The CDR3 is made up of 13 amino acids. V was clipped by 4 bases and J by 5 bases, with 9 bases between them. CDR3 region: CASSRSVNNEQFF. The CDR3 bases are TGTGCCAGCAGCCGGTCCGTAAACAATGAGCAGTTCTTC.

Only a few counts were recorded for this clonotype. The rearrangement uses TRBV4-1 and TRBJ2-7, with D tentatively TRBD1 (6 bases). Trimming removed 5 bases from V and 2 bases from J, with 16 bases in between. This CDR3 is built from 15 residues. Germline CDR1 MGHRA, CDR2 YSYEKL. Here the CDR3 DNA reads TGCGCCAGCAGCTGGTATCAGGACAGCCCCTACGAGCAGTACTTC. It yields the protein CASSWYQDSPYEQYF.

The V call is TRBV5-1, the J call TRBJ2-7; the D is unclear. Germline V CDR1 and CDR2: SGHRS, YFSETQ. The CDR3 is 14 amino acids. Trimming pared 1 base from V and 3 bases from J, leaving 11 bases between. The CDR3 loop reads CASSLSIGIYEQYF. The CDR3 DNA reads as TGCGCCAGCAGCTTGAGTATAGGGATCTACGAGCAGTACTTC.